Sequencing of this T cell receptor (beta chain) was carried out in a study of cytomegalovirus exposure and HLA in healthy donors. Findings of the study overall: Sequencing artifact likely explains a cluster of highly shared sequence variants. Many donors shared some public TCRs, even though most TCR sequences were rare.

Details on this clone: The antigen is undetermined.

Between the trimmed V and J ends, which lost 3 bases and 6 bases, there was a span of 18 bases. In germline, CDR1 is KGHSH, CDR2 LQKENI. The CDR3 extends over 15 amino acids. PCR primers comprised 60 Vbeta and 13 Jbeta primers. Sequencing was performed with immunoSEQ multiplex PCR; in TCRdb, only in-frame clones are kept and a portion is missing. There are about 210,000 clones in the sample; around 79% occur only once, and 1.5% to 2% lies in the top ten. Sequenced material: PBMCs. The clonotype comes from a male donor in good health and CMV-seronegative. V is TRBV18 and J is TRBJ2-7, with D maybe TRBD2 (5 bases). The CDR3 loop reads CASSPFSGINSEQYF. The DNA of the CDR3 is TGTGCCAGCTCACCTTTTTCGGGGATTAATAGCGAGCAGTACTTC.